A single sample gave rise to the 27 T cell receptor beta chains below, sequenced in a study of blood T cell repertoires in COVID-19. The protocol was immunoSEQ multiplex PCR, while the TCRdb copy is restricted to in-frame clones and leaves out a portion. Here the sample spans fewer than 250,000 clones, about 84% being singletons. Input material: PBMCs or T cells enriched from blood (not recorded which). Source of these receptors: a man in his fifties or sixties who had recovered from COVID-19.

This chain joins TRBV5-1 and TRBJ1-1; 7 positions agree with TRBD1. This CDR3 region has 16 residues. J lost 4 bases, V lost 0 bases, and 9 bases had no gene match. CDR1 and CDR2 (germline): SGHRS, YFSETQ. The CDR3 reads CASSLVGGEGGTEAFF. CDR3 in DNA: TGCGCCAGCAGCTTGGTAGGGGGCGAGGGTGGCACTGAAGCTTTCTTT. Looking up the rest from reference TRBV5-1 and TRBJ1-1 gives the full variable domain: KAGVTQTPRYLIKTRGQQVTLSCSPISGHRSVSWYQQTPGQGLQFLFEYFSETQRNKGNFPGRFSGRQFSNSRSEMNVSTLELGDSALYLCASSLVGGEGGTEAFFGQGTRLTVV.

The DNA of the CDR3 is TGTGCCAGCACTCCTAACGGACAGGGCCAATCACCCCTCCACTTT. The encoded protein is CASTPNGQGQSPLHF. The chain combines TRBV6-5 with TRBJ1-6; 8 bases agree with TRBD1. V shed 7 bases, J shed 10 bases, and the junction held 12 bases outside the gene matches. In germline, CDR1 is MNHEY, CDR2 SVGAGI. The length of the CDR3 is 15 residues.

A few counts support this clone. The rearrangement joins TRBV7-2 to TRBJ1-5, with a weak D call TRBD1 (5 bases). Trimming took off 3 bases at V and 7 bases at J, with 13 bases between the two ends. Germline assignment: CDR1 SGHTA and CDR2 FQGNSA. This CDR3 is 14 amino acids long. The CDR3 coding sequence is TGTGCCAGCAGCTTGGGGCCCCTCGGGCAGCCCCAGCATTTT. Translated: CASSLGPLGQPQHF.

The chain carries TRBV7-2 and TRBJ1-5; 10 bases are shared with TRBD1. The CDR3 has 14 amino acids. The V segment lost 4 bases and the J segment 6 bases; nucleotides outside the gene matches: 3. Germline values: CDR1 SGHTA, CDR2 FQGNSA. The CDR3 bases are TGTGCCAGCAGCTCGACAGGGGGCGGTCAGCCCCAGCATTTT. As protein: CASSSTGGGQPQHF. The complete variable domain, with remaining parts taken from reference TRBV7-2 and TRBJ1-5, reads GAGVSQSPSNKVTEKGKDVELRCDPISGHTALYWYRQSLGQGLEFLIYFQGNSAPDKSGLPSDRFSAERTGGSVSTLTIQRTQQEDSAVYLCASSSTGGGQPQHFGDGTRLSIL.

The chain employs TRBV7-8 and TRBJ2-6, with TRBD1 matching 10 bases. V lost 11 bases and J lost 1; bases outside the gene matches: 8. This CDR3 region has 16 residues. The germline CDR1 and CDR2 sequences are SGHVS and FQNEAQ. DNA of the CDR3: TGTGCCGTGACAGGGGGCGCTTCTTCTGGGGCCAACGTCCTGACTTTC. Translating gives CAVTGGASSGANVLTF.

In this sample, this clone turned up once. This rearrangement joins TRBV7-9 to TRBJ2-5; 7 nucleotides line up with TRBD2. The CDR3 is made up of 15 amino acids. The germline V gene encodes CDR1 SEHNR and CDR2 FQNEAQ (reference sequence). The V and J ends lost 5 bases and 1 base, in that order; junction bases with no gene match: 7. In DNA form, the CDR3 reads TGTGCCAGCAGCCCGGGACTACACTTCCAAGAGACCCAGTACTTC. Translation gives CASSPGLHFQETQYF.

The chain combines TRBV7-2 with TRBJ2-5; the match to TRBD2 covers 11 bases. The CDR3 has 16 amino acids. V shed 2 bases, J shed 1 base, and the junction held 3 bases outside the gene matches. CDR1 SGHTA and CDR2 FQGNSA come from the germline V gene. For the CDR3, the DNA is TGTGCCAGCAGCTTAAGTCTAGCGGGGGGCCAAGAGACCCAGTACTTC. Residues: CASSLSLAGGQETQYF.

The count of this clone is one. The V call is TRBV11-2, the J call TRBJ2-3, with 8 positions matching TRBD2. Germline CDR1 and CDR2: SGHAT and FQNNGV. The CDR3 runs 15 residues. The ends lost 1 base at V and 11 bases at J; junction bases unmatched: 11. The CDR3 bases are TGTGCCAGCAGCTTAGGGGCGGGGGGCCCCAGAGTGCAGTATTTT. Residues: CASSLGAGGPRVQYF. Together with reference TRBV11-2 and TRBJ2-3, the CDR3 gives the full variable domain: EAGVAQSPRYKIIEKRQSVAFWCNPISGHATLYWYQQILGQGPKLLIQFQNNGVVDDSQLPKDRFSAERLKGVDSTLKIQPAKLEDSAVYLCASSLGAGGPRVQYFGPGTRLTVL.

V usage is TRBV12-3 or TRBV12-4 and J usage is TRBJ1-1; 7 nucleotides align to TRBD1. The CDR3 is made up of 13 amino acids. Trimming removed 8 bases from V and 6 bases from J; junction bases left unmatched: 9. This CDR3 reads CASRPGGTPEAFF. Here the CDR3 DNA reads TGTGCCAGCCGGCCAGGGGGTACGCCTGAAGCTTTCTTT.

The CDR3, as DNA: TGTGCCAGCAGTAGGTTCAGGGGTGAAGCTTTCTTT. Its protein is CASSRFRGEAFF. The gene calls are TRBV6-2 or TRBV6-3 and TRBJ1-1; a weak D match, TRBD1 (6 bases). The germline V and J ends were trimmed by 5 bases and 7 bases, with 11 bases remaining between them. The germline V gene encodes CDR1 MNHEY and CDR2 SVGEGT. The CDR3 extends over 12 amino acids.

This clone was recorded only once. J is TRBJ2-2 and V is TRBV29-1; D is perhaps TRBD2 (6 bases). The CDR3 length is 13 residues. Trimming took off 6 bases at V and 5 bases at J, with 13 bases between the two ends. Germline CDR1 is SQVTM and CDR2 is ANQGSEA. CDR3 sequence: CSVTVAGTGELFF. CDR3 DNA sequence: TGCAGCGTGACAGTCGCGGGGACCGGGGAGCTGTTTTTT.

This clone was seen only a few times. The J gene is TRBJ2-7, the V gene TRBV7-2, with a weak D call TRBD2 (6 bases). The CDR3 runs 15 residues. The V end was cut by 3 bases, the J end by 2 bases, with 14 bases between. From germline, CDR1 is SGHTA and CDR2 FQGNSA. CDR3 protein: CASSLYGAGTYEQYF. The DNA of the CDR3 is TGTGCCAGCAGCTTGTATGGGGCGGGGACCTACGAGCAGTACTTC.

The chain recombines TRBV29-1 with TRBJ2-1, with 10 bases aligning to TRBD1. The trim removed 4 bases at V and 7 bases at J, leaving 1 base unmatched. The CDR3 loop spans 12 amino acids. Germline V gene data show CDR1 as SQVTM and CDR2 as ANQGSEA. The CDR3 spells CSVGTGGNEQFF. Here the CDR3 DNA reads TGCAGCGTTGGGACAGGGGGAAATGAGCAGTTCTTC.

CDR3 nucleotides: TGTGCCACCAGCGGCGGGGGGACCATCTACGAGCAGTACTTC. This codes for CATSGGGTIYEQYF. V usage is TRBV15 and J usage is TRBJ2-7; 8 nucleotides line up with TRBD2. Germline V lookup: CDR1 LNHNV, CDR2 YYDKDF (reference sequence). The junction had 6 bases not matched to a gene; V was cut back by 5 bases and J by 3 bases. This CDR3 comprises 14 residues.

This CDR3 reads CASSREGTEAFF. In nucleotides, the CDR3 is TGCGCCAGCAGCCGGGAGGGGACTGAAGCTTTCTTT. J is TRBJ1-1 and V is TRBV4-3; D possibly corresponds to TRBD1 (5 bases). CDR1 is LGHNA and CDR2 is YSLEER in the germline V gene. Trimming left V 4 bases short and J 5 bases short, with 8 bases between. This CDR3 is 12 amino acids long.

This clone was detected only a few times. The rearrangement links TRBV29-1 to TRBJ1-1, with TRBD1 identical over 7 bases. The CDR3 runs to 13 residues. Per germline, CDR1 SQVTM and CDR2 ANQGSEA. CDR3 amino acids: CSGSGGMNTEAFF. The DNA for the CDR3 is TGCAGTGGCTCAGGGGGAATGAACACTGAAGCTTTCTTT.

This chain connects TRBV7-3 to TRBJ1-3; TRBD1 matches 9 bases. V shed 4 bases, J shed 0 bases, and the junction held 7 bases outside the gene matches. Per the germline V gene, CDR1 is SGHTA and CDR2 is FQGTGA. CDR3 length: 17 amino acids. CDR3 nucleotides: TGTGCCAGCAGCTCCTCCGGACAGGGGACCTCTGGAAACACCATATATTTT. Amino acids: CASSSSGQGTSGNTIYF.

For this clone: Sequence at one end of the junction differs from germline and may be a read error. The rearrangement uses TRBV7-7 and TRBJ2-2, with D perhaps matching TRBD1 (5 bases). The germline V gene encodes CDR1 SSHAT and CDR2 FNYEAQ (reference sequence). CDR3 size: 13 residues. CDR3 residues: CASSLLGPGELFF. The DNA of the CDR3 is TGTGCTAGCAGCTTACTGGGGCCCGGGGAGCTGTTTTTT.

The chain couples TRBV5-1 to TRBJ2-3, with 9 bases identical to TRBD1. V was clipped by 1 base and J by 1 base; unmatched bases: 7. CDR3 length: 17 residues. Per the germline V gene, CDR1 is SGHRS and CDR2 is YFSETQ. The CDR3 nucleotides read TGCGCCAGCAGCTTGAACCGGGACAGGGTGCGCACAGATACGCAGTATTTT. Amino acids: CASSLNRDRVRTDTQYF. The full variable domain, rest sourced from reference TRBV5-1 and TRBJ2-3, is KAGVTQTPRYLIKTRGQQVTLSCSPISGHRSVSWYQQTPGQGLQFLFEYFSETQRNKGNFPGRFSGRQFSNSRSEMNVSTLELGDSALYLCASSLNRDRVRTDTQYFGPGTRLTVL.

DNA for the CDR3: TGTGCCAGCAGTTTATCGATAGGGGGTGAAGCTTTCTTT. Translating it yields CASSLSIGGEAFF. The chain joins TRBV12-3 or TRBV12-4 to TRBJ1-1, with TRBD1 as a possible D gene (6 bases). The CDR3 runs to 13 residues. Trimming shortened V by 2 bases and J by 7 bases, and 11 bases separated the two germline ends.

The chain uses TRBV7-8 and TRBJ2-3, with D maybe TRBD2 (7 bases). CDR1 and CDR2 from the germline V gene are SGHVS and FQNEAQ. The ends were cut back, 1 base at V and 2 bases at J, with 13 bases in the middle. The CDR3 contains 16 residues. The CDR3 here is CASSLVGGGYTDTQYF. CDR3 DNA sequence: TGTGCCAGCAGCTTAGTGGGCGGGGGCTACACAGATACGCAGTATTTT.

The V and J genes are TRBV18 and TRBJ2-7; TRBD1 agrees at 7 bases. This CDR3 contains 17 residues. Looked up from germline, CDR1 is KGHSH and CDR2 is LQKENI. The V gene end was trimmed by 4 bases and the J gene end by 5 bases; junction bases not matched to a gene: 17. The CDR3 loop reads CASSQNRAQGTPHEQYF. Here the CDR3 DNA reads TGTGCCAGCTCACAAAACCGAGCACAGGGGACCCCACACGAGCAGTACTTC.

The chain has TRBV6-2 or TRBV6-3 and TRBJ2-7; D is unresolved. V was shortened by 6 bases and J by 3 bases, with 9 bases between the two germline ends. CDR3 size: 12 residues. Germline V gene lookup returns CDR1 MNHEY and CDR2 SVGEGT. The CDR3 spells CASSPADYEQYF. The CDR3, as DNA: TGTGCCAGCAGCCCCGCGGACTACGAGCAGTACTTC.

V and J are TRBV5-1 and TRBJ1-1, with 7 bases aligning to TRBD1. Trimming cost V 3 bases and J 1 base; bases outside gene matches: 6. Germline CDR1 is SGHRS and CDR2 is YFSETQ. This CDR3 contains 15 residues. CDR3 coding DNA: TGCGCCAGCAGCTACAGGGGCCCAGAGAACACTGAAGCTTTCTTT. It is translated as CASSYRGPENTEAFF. Full variable domain (remainder filled in from reference TRBV5-1 and TRBJ1-1): KAGVTQTPRYLIKTRGQQVTLSCSPISGHRSVSWYQQTPGQGLQFLFEYFSETQRNKGNFPGRFSGRQFSNSRSEMNVSTLELGDSALYLCASSYRGPENTEAFFGQGTRLTVV.

The rearrangement links TRBV7-9 to TRBJ1-1, with D possibly being TRBD1 (5 bases). Germline CDR1 SEHNR, CDR2 FQNEAQ (reference sequence). The CDR3 is 15 amino acids. V lost 0 bases, J lost 3 bases, and 11 bases lay in between. The chain's CDR3 is CASSLAAGTDTEAFF. The CDR3 DNA follows: TGTGCCAGCAGCTTAGCGGCAGGGACTGACACTGAAGCTTTCTTT.

This chain uses TRBV6-1 with TRBJ2-3; D is perhaps TRBD2 (6 bases). Germline V lookup: CDR1 MNHNS, CDR2 SASEGT. Trimming stripped 3 bases from V and 0 bases from J, with 10 bases between. The CDR3 has 15 residues. The CDR3 DNA reads as TGTGCCAGCAGTGAGCGCGGGGCTAGCACAGATACGCAGTATTTT. It translates to CASSERGASTDTQYF.

V is TRBV4-3 and J is TRBJ1-2; TRBD1 might be the D (6 bases). The CDR3 runs 13 residues. Germline-derived CDR1 and CDR2 are LGHNA and YSLEER. Trimming shortened V by 4 bases and J by 4 bases, and 10 bases separated the two germline ends. The chain's CDR3 is CASSRDILYGYTF. The CDR3, as DNA: TGCGCCAGCAGCCGGGACATCCTCTATGGCTACACCTTC.